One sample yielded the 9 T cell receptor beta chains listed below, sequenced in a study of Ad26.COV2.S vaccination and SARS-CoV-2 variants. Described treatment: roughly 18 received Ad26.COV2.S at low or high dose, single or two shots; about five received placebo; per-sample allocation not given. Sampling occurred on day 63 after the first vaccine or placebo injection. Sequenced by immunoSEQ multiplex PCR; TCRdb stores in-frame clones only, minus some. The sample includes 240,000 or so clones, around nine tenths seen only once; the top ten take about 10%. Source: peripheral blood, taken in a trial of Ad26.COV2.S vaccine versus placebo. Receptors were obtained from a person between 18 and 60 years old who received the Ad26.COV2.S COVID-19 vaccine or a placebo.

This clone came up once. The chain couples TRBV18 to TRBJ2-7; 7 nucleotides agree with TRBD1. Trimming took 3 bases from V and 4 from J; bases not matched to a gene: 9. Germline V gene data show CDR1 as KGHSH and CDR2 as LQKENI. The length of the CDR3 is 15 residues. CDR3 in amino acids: CASSPLTGQKYEQYF. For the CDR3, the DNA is TGTGCCAGCTCACCTTTAACGGGACAGAAGTACGAGCAGTACTTC.

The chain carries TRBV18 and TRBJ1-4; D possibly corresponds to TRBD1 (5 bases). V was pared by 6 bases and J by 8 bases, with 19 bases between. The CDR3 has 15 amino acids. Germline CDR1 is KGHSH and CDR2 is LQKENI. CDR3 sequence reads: CASSFREGPTEKLFF. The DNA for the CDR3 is TGTGCCAGCTCGTTCAGGGAGGGGCCAACGGAAAAACTGTTTTTT.

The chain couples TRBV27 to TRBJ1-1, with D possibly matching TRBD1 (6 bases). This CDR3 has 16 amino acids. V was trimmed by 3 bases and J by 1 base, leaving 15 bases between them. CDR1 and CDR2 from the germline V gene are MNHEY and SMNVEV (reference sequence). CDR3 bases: TGTGCCAGCAGTTTGGGGCCGGGGGGGGCGAACACTGAAGCTTTCTTT. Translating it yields CASSLGPGGANTEAFF.

Here the CDR3 DNA reads TGTGCCAGCAGTCCCCAAAGACAGGGCCGTAGGGCTTTCTTT. It is translated as CASSPQRQGRRAFF. The rearrangement links TRBV28 to TRBJ1-1, with 7 bases identical to TRBD1. There are 14 residues in the CDR3. The ends lost 5 bases at V and 11 bases at J; junction bases unmatched: 14. Germline lookup yields CDR1 MDHEN and CDR2 SYDVKM.

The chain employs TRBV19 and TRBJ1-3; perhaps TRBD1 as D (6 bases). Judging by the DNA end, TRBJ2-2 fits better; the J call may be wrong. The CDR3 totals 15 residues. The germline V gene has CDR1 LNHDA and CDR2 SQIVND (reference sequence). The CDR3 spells CASSQAGANTGELFF. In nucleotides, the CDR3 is TGTGCCAGTAGTCAGGCAGGGGCGAACACCGGGGAGCTGTTTTTT.

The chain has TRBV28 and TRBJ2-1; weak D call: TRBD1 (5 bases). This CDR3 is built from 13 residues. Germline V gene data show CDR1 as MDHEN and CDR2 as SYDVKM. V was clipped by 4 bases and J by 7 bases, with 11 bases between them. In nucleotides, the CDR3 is TGTGCCAGCAGTTCCCCGGACACTAATGAGCAGTTCTTC. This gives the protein CASSSPDTNEQFF.

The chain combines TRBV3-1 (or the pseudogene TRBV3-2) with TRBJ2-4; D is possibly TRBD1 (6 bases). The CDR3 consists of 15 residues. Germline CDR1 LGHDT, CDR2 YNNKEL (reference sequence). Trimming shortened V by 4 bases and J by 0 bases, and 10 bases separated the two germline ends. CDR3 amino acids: CASSPTGIAKNIQYF. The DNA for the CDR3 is TGTGCCAGCAGCCCGACAGGAATAGCCAAAAACATTCAGTACTTC.

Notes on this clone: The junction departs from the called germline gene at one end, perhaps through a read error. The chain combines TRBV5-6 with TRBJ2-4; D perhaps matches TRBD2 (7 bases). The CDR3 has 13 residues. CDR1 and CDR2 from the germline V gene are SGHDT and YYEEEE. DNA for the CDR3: TGTGCCAGCAGCTTTCTCGCGGGGGCCACTATACACTTC. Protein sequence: CASSFLAGATIHF.

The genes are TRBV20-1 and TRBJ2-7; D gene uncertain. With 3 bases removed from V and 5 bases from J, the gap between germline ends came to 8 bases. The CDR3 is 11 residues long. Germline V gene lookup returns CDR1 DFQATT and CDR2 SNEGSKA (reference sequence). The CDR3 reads CSARLVNEQYF. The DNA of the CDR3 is TGCAGTGCTAGGCTTGTCAACGAGCAGTACTTC.